Listed below are T cell receptor beta chains from one sample, sequenced in a study of early T cells in non-severe SARS-CoV-2 infection. TCRdb fed the 5' RACE reads into MiXCR, producing one record per CDR3 protein. The repertoire has 90,000 to 130,000 distinct CDR3 sequences, around 12% of them found once; the top ten carry around 4%. The specimen comprised whole blood, sampled at baseline. These receptors originate from an adult who was a healthcare worker with PCR-confirmed SARS-CoV-2 infection or an uninfected control (not recorded which). Each CDR3 is given with its conserved first and last residue. D genes are given only for firm matches. Clone sizes are given selectively: once, few, many, or a class where the clone is expanded.

J | size | D | length | V | DNA | CDR3
TRBJ2-5 | many | TRBD2 | 15 | TRBV20-1 | TGCAGTGCGGCGAGCGGGGGACCCTGGGGGGAGACCCAGTACTTC | CSAASGGPWGETQYF
TRBJ1-5 | NA | NA | 12 | TRBV19 | TGTGCCTCCGAGCCGGGCGGGCCGCCCCAGCATTTT | CASEPGGPPQHF
TRBJ2-1 | NA | NA | 13 | TRBV29-1 | TGCAGCGTTCTAGTCTTAACTTACAATGAGCAGTTCTTC | CSVLVLTYNEQFF
TRBJ1-5 | many | TRBD1 | 16 | TRBV5-6 | TGTGCCAGCAGCCGTCGATACGACAGGGGAAGACAGCCCCAGCATTTT | CASSRRYDRGRQPQHF
TRBJ1-1 | NA | NA | 12 | TRBV28 | TGTGCCAGCAGTCCGGGACACTCTGAAGCTTTCTTT | CASSPGHSEAFF
TRBJ2-7 | many | TRBD2 | 16 | TRBV7-2 | TGTGCCAGCAGCTTACGGACTAGCGGGAGGGCAGGCGAGCAGTACTTC | CASSLRTSGRAGEQYF
TRBJ1-2 | few | NA | 10 | TRBV29-1 | TGCAGCGTTGACAGATATGGCTACACCTTC | CSVDRYGYTF
TRBJ2-1 | NA | NA | 15 | TRBV11-2 | TGTGCCAGCAGCTTAGGGAGCCCGTCCTACAATGAGCAGTTCTTC | CASSLGSPSYNEQFF
TRBJ1-1 | few | TRBD1 | 13 | TRBV5-1 | TGCGCCAGCAGCGGGACAGCAAACACTGAAGCTTTCTTT | CASSGTANTEAFF
TRBJ1-5 | many | TRBD1 | 16 | TRBV19 | TGTGCCAGTAGCTCCCAGGGGGCGCGAGGCAATCAGCCCCAGCATTTT | CASSSQGARGNQPQHF
TRBJ2-1 | NA | NA | 17 | TRBV12-3/TRBV12-4 | TGTGCCAGCAGTTACGGACTGGGACTGAGCTCCTACAATGAGCAGTTCTTC | CASSYGLGLSSYNEQFF
TRBJ2-3 | NA | TRBD1 | 17 | TRBV6-1 | TGTGCCAGCAGCCTATCGACAGGGGGCAAGAGCACAGATACGCAGTATTTT | CASSLSTGGKSTDTQYF
TRBJ2-5 | many | TRBD2 | 13 | TRBV11-2 | TGTGCCAGCAGTTTCGGGACTAGCGGGACCCAGTACTTC | CASSFGTSGTQYF
TRBJ1-1 | few | NA | 14 | TRBV7-6 | TGTGCCAGCAGCTTAGCGGGGGGAGAGACTGAAGCTTTCTTT | CASSLAGGETEAFF
TRBJ2-1 | few | NA | 13 | TRBV20-1 | TGCAGTGTGTCAGGGAAGGGTGGGAGTGAGCAGTTCTTC | CSVSGKGGSEQFF
TRBJ1-1 | few | NA | 16 | TRBV5-1 | TGCGCCAGCAGCTTGCTAGGTCGGCTACTGAACACTGAAGCTTTCTTT | CASSLLGRLLNTEAFF
TRBJ2-7 | few | TRBD1 | 13 | TRBV6-5 | TGTGCCAGCAGATCGGGACAGGGGGTCGAGCAGTACTTC | CASRSGQGVEQYF
TRBJ2-1 | many | TRBD2 | 15 | TRBV4-1 | TGCGCCAGCAGCCTCGGACCGGCGGGGGAGGATGAGCAGTTCTTC | CASSLGPAGEDEQFF
TRBJ2-1 | few | NA | 17 | TRBV6-2/TRBV6-3 | TGTGCCAGCAGTAGGGGACGGAGGGGTAAGGAGTACAATGAGCAGTTCTTC | CASSRGRRGKEYNEQFF
TRBJ1-1 | NA | NA | 14 | TRBV7-8 | TGTGCCAGCAGCTTCTTCTGGGGGAACACTGAAGCTTTCTTT | CASSFFWGNTEAFF
TRBJ1-1 | NA | NA | 12 | TRBV29-1 | TGCAGCACCAGACTGGGGGAGACTGAAGCTTTCTTT | CSTRLGETEAFF
TRBJ2-5 | many | TRBD2 | 18 | TRBV5-1 | TGCGCCAGCAGCCTGGGACTAGCGGGGGCCCCAAGCCAAGAGACCCAGTACTTC | CASSLGLAGAPSQETQYF
TRBJ2-1 | few | TRBD1 | 15 | TRBV18 | TGTGCCAGCTCACCAGGGACAGGGGCCTACAATGAGCAGTTCTTC | CASSPGTGAYNEQFF
TRBJ1-4 | NA | NA | 14 | TRBV5-5 | TGTGCCAGCAGCTTGGAGGGGAATAATGAAAAACTGTTTTTT | CASSLEGNNEKLFF
TRBJ2-1 | NA | NA | 14 | TRBV7-2 | TGTGCCAGCAGCCAACATAGCTCCTACAATGAGCAGTTCTTC | CASSQHSSYNEQFF
TRBJ2-7 | few | NA | 13 | TRBV27 | TGTGCCAGCAGTTTAAGACAGGAGTACGAGCAGTACTTC | CASSLRQEYEQYF
TRBJ2-2 | NA | NA | 15 | TRBV11-2 | TGTGCCAGCAGCAACACAGAAAGGAACACCGGGGAGCTGTTTTTT | CASSNTERNTGELFF
TRBJ2-7 | few | NA | 13 | TRBV7-3 | TGTGCCAGCAGCGTAGGACCTTCCTACGAGCAGTACTTC | CASSVGPSYEQYF
TRBJ2-4 | few | NA | 16 | TRBV29-1 | TGCAGCGTTGCCGCTTACAGGGCTGGGGCCAAAAACATTCAGTACTTC | CSVAAYRAGAKNIQYF
TRBJ1-2 | many | NA | 16 | TRBV18 | TGTGCCAGCTCACCCGCCCTCGGCAGGGGCGACTATGGCTACACCTTC | CASSPALGRGDYGYTF
TRBJ2-7 | few | TRBD1 | 14 | TRBV9 | TGTGCCAGCAGCGCTTCCGACAGGGCATACGAGCAGTACTTC | CASSASDRAYEQYF
TRBJ1-1 | NA | TRBD1 | 14 | TRBV11-3 | TGTGCCAGCAGCTTAGAGGGAGGAACAGGGGAGGCTTTCTTT | CASSLEGGTGEAFF
TRBJ2-1 | many | TRBD2 | 16 | TRBV5-1 | TGCGCCAGCAGCGCGACTAGCGGTAGCTCCTACAATGAGCAGTTCTTC | CASSATSGSSYNEQFF
TRBJ1-2 | NA | NA | 13 | TRBV4-1 | TGCGCCAGCAGCCCCGGGCCGTCCTATGGCTACACCTTC | CASSPGPSYGYTF
TRBJ2-2 | few | NA | 14 | TRBV7-9 | TGTGCCAGCAGCTTCACTCCATTACGCGGGGAGCTGTTTTTT | CASSFTPLRGELFF
TRBJ2-4 | few | TRBD2 | 15 | TRBV2 | TGTGCCAGCAGCGAGTTGACTAGCGGGTCCAAAAAACAGTACTTC | CASSELTSGSKKQYF
TRBJ1-1 | few | NA | 13 | TRBV29-1 | TGCAGCGTGGCGGGACGGACGAACACTGAAGCTTTCTTT | CSVAGRTNTEAFF
TRBJ2-1 | many | NA | 16 | TRBV6-5 | TGTGCCAGCCAGACTCTCTATAGTCTAGTAGCCAATGAGCAGTTCTTC | CASQTLYSLVANEQFF
TRBJ1-5 | NA | TRBD1 | 15 | TRBV28 | TGTGCCAGCAGCCATTCGACAGGGGGCGGTCAGCCCCAGCATTTT | CASSHSTGGGQPQHF
TRBJ1-2 | few | NA | 15 | TRBV4-1 | TGCGCCAGCAGCCAAGAGTATGGGATAGGCTATGGCTACACCTTC | CASSQEYGIGYGYTF
TRBJ1-4 | NA | TRBD1 | 16 | TRBV7-9 | TGTGCCAGCAGCCTGGGACAGGGGAGAACTAATGAAAAACTGTTTTTT | CASSLGQGRTNEKLFF
TRBJ2-3 | few | NA | 12 | TRBV5-1 | TGCGCCAGCCAAGACTCGGGAGTTACGCAGTATTTT | CASQDSGVTQYF
TRBJ1-1 | NA | NA | 14 | TRBV29-1 | TGCAGCGTGATGGGGGGGGAAAAGACCTCTGAAGCTTTCTTT | CSVMGGEKTSEAFF
TRBJ1-2 | NA | NA | 14 | TRBV28 | TGTGCCAGCAGTTTACCGGCCGGTCTCGATGGCTACACCTTC | CASSLPAGLDGYTF
TRBJ1-1 | many | NA | 14 | TRBV7-3 | TGTGCCAGCAGCTTTAACCCTGGGAACACTGAAGCTTTCTTT | CASSFNPGNTEAFF
TRBJ2-2 | NA | NA | 13 | TRBV27 | TGTGCCAGCAGTTGGGGTAGGACCGGGGAGCTGTTTTTT | CASSWGRTGELFF
TRBJ1-2 | many | TRBD1 | 13 | TRBV7-9 | TGTGCCAGCAGCTTTGGGACAGACTATGGCTACACCTTC | CASSFGTDYGYTF
TRBJ2-1 | few | TRBD2 | 15 | TRBV7-3 | TGTGCCAGCAGCTTGGGTAGCGGGGAATACAATGAGCAGTTCTTC | CASSLGSGEYNEQFF
TRBJ1-2 | NA | NA | 15 | TRBV19 | TGTGCCAGTAGCCCCTCCCGGCAGCCTTACTATGGCTACACCTTC | CASSPSRQPYYGYTF
TRBJ2-2 | NA | NA | 16 | TRBV5-5 | TGTGCCAGCAGCTTTGGAGTTCCCGCGAACACCGGGGAGCTGTTTTTT | CASSFGVPANTGELFF
TRBJ1-1 | many | TRBD1 | 13 | TRBV12-3/TRBV12-4 | TGTGCCAGCAGTTTAAGGGGGCGCACTGAAGCTTTCTTT | CASSLRGRTEAFF
TRBJ1-2 | many | TRBD1 | 17 | TRBV2 | TGTGCCAGCAGTGATCCCCGACAGGGAGCTACTAACTATGGCTACACCTTC | CASSDPRQGATNYGYTF
TRBJ1-2 | many | NA | 12 | TRBV5-5 | TGTGCCAGCAGCCGGGACGGGGGCGGCTACACCTTC | CASSRDGGGYTF
TRBJ2-3 | few | NA | 13 | TRBV12-3/TRBV12-4 | TGTGCCAGCAGCTACAGGGCAGCAGATACGCAGTATTTT | CASSYRAADTQYF
TRBJ2-1 | many | NA | 14 | TRBV3-1 | TGTGCCAGCAGCCCTAATGCTCAACTAGCAGGGGAGCTCTTC | CASSPNAQLAGELF
TRBJ2-2 | few | NA | 16 | TRBV27 | TGTGCCAGCAGTTTATTGGGGGCCGCGAACACCGGGGAGCTGTTTTTT | CASSLLGAANTGELFF
TRBJ1-5 | few | TRBD1 | 16 | TRBV18 | TGTGCCAGCTCACCATCCTCGACAGGGGATTATCAGCCCCAGCATTTT | CASSPSSTGDYQPQHF
TRBJ2-5 | NA | NA | 13 | TRBV15 | TGTGCCACCAGTCTTGGCCCCGAAGAGACCCAGTACTTC | CATSLGPEETQYF
TRBJ1-2 | many | NA | 15 | TRBV18 | TGTGCCAGCTCACCCGGGTTACAGGCCAACTATGGCTACACCTTC | CASSPGLQANYGYTF
TRBJ2-7 | many | NA | 14 | TRBV6-5 | TGTGCCAGCAGTCCGGACGGAGACCCCTACGAGCAGTACTTC | CASSPDGDPYEQYF